Shown below are 31 T cell receptor beta chains from a single sample sequenced in a study of glioma-infiltrating T cells after dendritic cell vaccination. Generated by immunoSEQ multiplex PCR, the TCRdb table keeps only in-frame clones and is missing some. The sample lists more than 85,000 clones, 85% occurring once. The specimen was blood, collected before dendritic cell vaccination. These receptor sequences come from a human donor with glioblastoma.

CDR3 in DNA: TGCGCCAGCAGCCAAGTTGGGACAGCCGTCGCGGCTTTCTTT. This encodes CASSQVGTAVAAFF. The chain uses TRBV4-1 and TRBJ1-1, with 7 bases aligning to TRBD1. CDR1 MGHRA and CDR2 YSYEKL come from the germline V gene. The V gene end was trimmed by 1 base and the J gene end by 11 bases; junction bases not matched to a gene: 10. The CDR3 is 14 residues long.

As DNA, the CDR3 is TGTGCCAGCAGGCCCCAGGAGGGCAGCTCCTACGAGCAGTACTTC. Translated: CASRPQEGSSYEQYF. The chain uses TRBV7-8 and TRBJ2-7; TRBD2 might be the D (6 bases). The CDR3 totals 15 residues. Germline CDR1 is SGHVS and CDR2 is FQNEAQ. Trimming left V 6 bases short and J 0 bases short, with 15 bases between.

This clone was recorded only once. The chain uses TRBV19 and TRBJ1-5, with D hard to call. Per germline, CDR1 LNHDA and CDR2 SQIVND (reference sequence). Trimming removed 7 bases from V and 5 bases from J, with 15 bases in between. This CDR3 region has 14 residues. The CDR3 DNA follows: TGTGCCAGTATTGGAGGCAGGACTTATCAGCCCCAGCATTTT. This encodes CASIGGRTYQPQHF. The full variable domain, in which reference TRBV19 and TRBJ1-5 provide the parts outside the CDR3, is DGGITQSPKYLFRKEGQNVTLSCEQNLNHDAMYWYRQDPGQGLRLIYYSQIVNDFQKGDIAEGYSVSREKKESFPLTVTSAQKNPTAFYLCASIGGRTYQPQHFGDGTRLSIL.

The chain is built from TRBV15 and TRBJ2-1; 10 bases map to TRBD2. V shed 4 bases, J shed 5 bases, and the junction held 2 bases outside the gene matches. Per germline, CDR1 LNHNV and CDR2 YYDKDF (reference sequence). The CDR3 has 14 amino acids. CDR3: CATSKLAGDNEQFF. The CDR3 nucleotides are TGTGCCACCAGCAAGCTAGCGGGAGACAATGAGCAGTTCTTC.

This rearrangement joins TRBV5-1 to TRBJ2-1, with D possibly matching TRBD1 (6 bases). In germline, CDR1 is SGHRS, CDR2 YFSETQ. V dropped 0 bases and J dropped 4 bases, with 8 bases sitting between them. The CDR3 is 14 amino acids. The CDR3 protein is CASSLEGQYNEQFF. The CDR3 DNA reads as TGCGCCAGCAGCTTGGAAGGACAGTACAATGAGCAGTTCTTC.

This chain connects TRBV11-2 to TRBJ2-4, with 10 nucleotides matching TRBD1. V shed 3 bases and J 7 bases; nucleotides not matched to a gene: 6. The CDR3 consists of 15 residues. CDR1 and CDR2 from the germline V gene are SGHAT and FQNNGV. CDR3 coding DNA: TGTGCCAGCAGCTTTATCGACAGGGGGCCTAACATTCAGTACTTC. Amino acids: CASSFIDRGPNIQYF.

A few counts support this clone. This rearrangement joins TRBV2 to TRBJ2-1, with TRBD2 matching over 8 bases. CDR3 length: 15 residues. J gave up 4 bases and V 9 bases, and 11 bases lay outside the gene matches. CDR1 is SNHLY, CDR2 FYNNEI, per germline. CDR3 protein: CARTILAAPYNEQFF. DNA of the CDR3: TGTGCCAGGACTATACTAGCGGCCCCATACAATGAGCAGTTCTTC.

V gene TRBV2 combines with J gene TRBJ1-2, with D unclear. Trimming pared 6 bases from V and 1 base from J, leaving 9 bases between. This CDR3 contains 13 residues. Germline loops: CDR1 SNHLY, CDR2 FYNNEI. In DNA form, the CDR3 reads TGTGCCAGCAGCGGGATCATTAACTATGGCTACACCTTC. Protein sequence: CASSGIINYGYTF.

The V and J genes are TRBV5-1 and TRBJ1-6; 7 bases agree with TRBD1. Germline V gene sequence: CDR1 SGHRS, CDR2 YFSETQ. The V and J ends lost 3 bases and 7 bases, in that order; junction bases with no gene match: 10. The CDR3 runs 16 residues. CDR3 sequence: CASSSRDSRQNSPLHF. CDR3 bases: TGCGCCAGCAGCTCCAGGGACAGCCGTCAAAATTCACCCCTCCACTTT.

This chain links TRBV5-4 with TRBJ2-5; tentatively, D is TRBD2 (7 bases). This CDR3 spans 13 amino acids. The ends were cut back, 4 bases at V and 1 base at J, with 8 bases in the middle. CDR1 and CDR2 from the germline V gene are SGHNT and YYREEE (reference sequence). The CDR3 loop reads CASSRGAQETQYF. CDR3 nucleotide sequence: TGTGCCAGCAGCCGGGGGGCCCAAGAGACCCAGTACTTC.

The J gene is TRBJ2-1, the V gene TRBV10-3, with 16 nucleotides matching TRBD2. Per the germline V gene, CDR1 is ENHRY and CDR2 is SYGVKD. The CDR3 has 15 residues. V dropped 6 bases and J dropped 7; count of bases not matched to a gene: 3. The CDR3 reads CAIRGTSGRANEQFF. CDR3 DNA sequence: TGTGCCATCAGGGGGACTAGCGGGAGGGCGAATGAGCAGTTCTTC.

V usage is TRBV18 and J usage is TRBJ2-5; unclear D gene. CDR3 length equals 13 residues. With 6 bases removed from V and 2 bases from J, the gap between germline ends came to 10 bases. Germline assignment: CDR1 KGHSH and CDR2 LQKENI. The CDR3 protein is CASSNGLQETQYF. The CDR3 bases are TGTGCCAGCTCGAACGGTCTTCAAGAGACCCAGTACTTC. Variable domain in full (rest from reference TRBV18 and TRBJ2-5): NAGVMQNPRHLVRRRGQEARLRCSPMKGHSHVYWYRQLPEEGLKFMVYLQKENIIDESGMPKERFSAEFPKEGPSILRIQQVVRGDSAAYFCASSNGLQETQYFGPGTRLLVL.

The CDR3 sequence is CATLTDYNEQFF. CDR3 nucleotide sequence: TGTGCCACCCTCACAGATTACAATGAGCAGTTCTTC. The rearrangement links TRBV6-1 to TRBJ2-1; no clear D gene. From germline, CDR1 is MNHNS and CDR2 SASEGT. Trimming took 10 bases from V and 4 from J, leaving 11 bases between them. This CDR3 is built from 12 residues.

V gene TRBV2 combines with J gene TRBJ2-1, with D tentatively TRBD2 (6 bases). This CDR3 region has 11 residues. In germline, CDR1 is SNHLY, CDR2 FYNNEI. The CDR3, as DNA: TGTGCGTGGGCGGGGTACAATGAGCAGTTCTTC. Protein: CAWAGYNEQFF.

This chain links TRBV6-5 with TRBJ2-7; D is possibly TRBD2 (6 bases). The CDR3 covers 15 residues. Trimming pared 5 bases from V and 0 bases from J, leaving 14 bases between. Germline V gives CDR1 MNHEY, CDR2 SVGAGI. CDR3 region: CASSRVAESSYEQYF. In DNA, the CDR3 is TGTGCCAGCAGTAGGGTAGCGGAAAGCTCCTACGAGCAGTACTTC.

The rearrangement links TRBV28 to TRBJ1-1; D is unclear. The CDR3 is made up of 13 amino acids. Germline V gene lookup returns CDR1 MDHEN and CDR2 SYDVKM. V lost 5 bases and J lost 5, with 12 bases in between. The CDR3 DNA sequence: TGTGCCAGCAGTCAAGAGGGCTTAACTGAAGCTTTCTTT. Translating gives CASSQEGLTEAFF.

This clone was recorded a few times. The chain carries TRBV5-1 and TRBJ1-2, with D unclear. This CDR3 has 14 residues. V lost 5 bases and J lost 2, with 13 bases in between. CDR1 SGHRS and CDR2 YFSETQ come from the germline V gene. CDR3 coding DNA: TGCGCCAGCAGTCCGGGATTAACCAACTATGGCTACACCTTC. Its protein is CASSPGLTNYGYTF.

This clone appeared once. The chain has TRBV7-8 and TRBJ2-7; tentative D call: TRBD1 (5 bases). The V and J ends lost 5 bases and 2 bases respectively, with 10 bases between them. Germline CDR1 reads SGHVS; CDR2 reads FQNEAQ. The CDR3 covers 13 residues. The CDR3 sequence is CASSLTGPYEQYF. CDR3 sequence (DNA): TGTGCCAGCAGCCTCACAGGTCCCTACGAGCAGTACTTC.

The chain recombines TRBV6-5 with TRBJ2-3; D is unresolved. Per the germline V gene, CDR1 is MNHEY and CDR2 is SVGAGI. This CDR3 spans 14 amino acids. Between the trimmed V and J ends, which lost 3 bases and 1 base, there was a span of 8 bases. CDR3 sequence: CASSYISGTDTQYF. For the CDR3, the DNA is TGTGCCAGCAGTTATATTTCGGGCACAGATACGCAGTATTTT.

This clone appeared once. The J gene is TRBJ2-5, the V gene TRBV5-1; D ambiguous. Trimming took 4 bases from V and 5 from J, leaving 12 bases between them. CDR3 length: 13 residues. Germline V gene data show CDR1 as SGHRS and CDR2 as YFSETQ. The CDR3 region is CASSPRSGETQYF. As DNA, the CDR3 is TGCGCCAGCAGCCCCAGAAGTGGCGAGACCCAGTACTTC.

This clone was found once. V is TRBV19 and J is TRBJ1-1, with a tentative D call TRBD1 (5 bases). The CDR3 is 12 residues long. The V end lost 5 bases, the J end lost 2 bases, and 6 bases lay between the germline ends. The germline V gene encodes CDR1 LNHDA and CDR2 SQIVND (reference sequence). The CDR3 protein is CASSWGNTEAFF. The CDR3 DNA reads as TGTGCCAGTAGTTGGGGCAACACTGAAGCTTTCTTT. Using reference TRBV19 and TRBJ1-1 for the parts outside the CDR3, the full variable domain is DGGITQSPKYLFRKEGQNVTLSCEQNLNHDAMYWYRQDPGQGLRLIYYSQIVNDFQKGDIAEGYSVSREKKESFPLTVTSAQKNPTAFYLCASSWGNTEAFFGQGTRLTVV.

This CDR3 reads CASSLVRGGYEQYF. CDR3 sequence (DNA): TGTGCCAGCAGCTTAGTTAGGGGGGGCTACGAGCAGTACTTC. The V and J genes are TRBV7-8 and TRBJ2-7, with a tentative D call TRBD2 (7 bases). Trimming removed 1 base from V and 3 bases from J, with 10 bases in between. CDR3 length equals 14 residues. In germline, CDR1 is SGHVS, CDR2 FQNEAQ.

The chain recombines TRBV10-2 with TRBJ1-1; D is perhaps TRBD1 (5 bases). The CDR3 extends over 15 amino acids. The V and J ends lost 3 bases and 0 bases respectively, with 11 bases between them. Germline V gives CDR1 WSHSY, CDR2 SAAADI. For the CDR3, the DNA is TGCGCCAGCAGTGACCCGGGGGGATTGAACACTGAAGCTTTCTTT. Translated, it gives CASSDPGGLNTEAFF.

The chain uses TRBV27 and TRBJ2-7; D uncertain. The germline V gene has CDR1 MNHEY and CDR2 SMNVEV (reference sequence). The CDR3 has 11 amino acids. The V gene lost 8 bases and the J gene lost 12 bases, with 17 bases spanning the gap. The CDR3 loop reads CASSDTKRLYF. In DNA form, the CDR3 reads TGTGCCAGCTCAGATACGAAGAGGCTGTACTTC.

V is TRBV2 and J is TRBJ2-7; 8 positions agree with TRBD1. Germline loops: CDR1 SNHLY, CDR2 FYNNEI. The CDR3 has 13 residues. V shed 5 bases and J 9 bases; nucleotides not matched to a gene: 9. The DNA of the CDR3 is TGTGCCAGCAGTTGGGACAGGTATGATGGGCAGTACTTC. Translation gives CASSWDRYDGQYF.

The CDR3 sequence: CASGGGDTEAFF. The CDR3 DNA reads TGTGCCAGCGGTGGCGGGGACACTGAAGCTTTCTTT. The chain employs TRBV2 and TRBJ1-1; D gene unclear. CDR1 is SNHLY and CDR2 is FYNNEI in the germline V gene. V was shortened by 8 bases and J by 3 bases, with 10 bases between the two germline ends. The CDR3 has 12 residues.

This clone appeared a single time. At one of its ends the junction is not consistent with the germline gene, which may arise from a read error. Other DNA variants within this sample encode the same CDR3. J is TRBJ2-7 and V is TRBV30; D call uncertain. CDR1 is GTSNPN and CDR2 is SVGIG in the germline V gene (reference sequence). The CDR3 has 11 residues. CDR3 in amino acids: CAWGVSYEQYF. CDR3 coding DNA: TGTGCCTGGGGTGTTAGCTACGAGCAGTACTTC.

The chain combines TRBV7-9 with TRBJ1-2; D perhaps matches TRBD1 (6 bases). Germline values: CDR1 SEHNR, CDR2 FQNEAQ (reference sequence). The CDR3 contains 15 residues. With 6 bases removed from V and 2 bases from J, the gap between germline ends came to 16 bases. Here the CDR3 DNA reads TGTGCCAGCAGACAAAGTGGGGGCTTAAACTATGGCTACACCTTC. Translation gives CASRQSGGLNYGYTF.

The chain couples TRBV4-2 to TRBJ2-2; 14 bases agree with TRBD2. Germline V gene sequence: CDR1 LGHNA, CDR2 YNFKEQ. V trimming: 5 bases; J trimming: 7 bases; junction bases outside the gene matches: 12. CDR3 length: 18 residues. CDR3 DNA sequence: TGTGCCAGCAGCGAAGGGATGGGACTAGCGGGAGTAAACGGGGAGCTGTTTTTT. This translates into CASSEGMGLAGVNGELFF.

The chain is built from TRBV18 and TRBJ1-4, with D perhaps matching TRBD1 (5 bases). This CDR3 is built from 14 residues. Germline lookup yields CDR1 KGHSH and CDR2 LQKENI. V lost 4 bases to trimming and J lost 0 bases, with 6 bases between them. CDR3 sequence (DNA): TGTGCCAGCTCACAGACAGCAACTAATGAAAAACTGTTTTTT. Its protein is CASSQTATNEKLFF.

CDR3 nucleotides: TGTGCCAGCAGTAACGGTCCTAGCGGGAGGGCCGGAGAGCAGTTCTTC. Amino acid sequence: CASSNGPSGRAGEQFF. The J gene is TRBJ2-1, the V gene TRBV6-6; the match to TRBD2 covers 12 bases. This CDR3 contains 16 residues. Germline V lookup: CDR1 MNHNY, CDR2 SVGAGI (reference sequence). Trimming took 5 bases from V and 10 from J; bases not matched to a gene: 12.